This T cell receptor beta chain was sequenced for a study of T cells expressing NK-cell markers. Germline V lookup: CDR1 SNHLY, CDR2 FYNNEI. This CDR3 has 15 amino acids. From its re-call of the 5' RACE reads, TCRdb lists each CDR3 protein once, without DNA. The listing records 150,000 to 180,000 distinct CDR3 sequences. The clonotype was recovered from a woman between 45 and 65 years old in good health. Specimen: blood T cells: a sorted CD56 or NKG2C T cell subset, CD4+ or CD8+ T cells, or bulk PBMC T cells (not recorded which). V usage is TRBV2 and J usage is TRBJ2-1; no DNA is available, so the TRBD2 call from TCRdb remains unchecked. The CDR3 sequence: CASSFSGTGYNEQFF.